This T cell receptor beta chain was sequenced in a study of neoadjuvant nivolumab and ipilimumab in lung cancer. As for the study in general: Nivolumab 3 mg/kg was given days 1, 15 and 29, plus ipilimumab 1 mg/kg day 1 in combination.

V shed 4 bases and J shed 4 bases, with 19 bases lying between them. The CDR3 runs to 16 residues. CDR1 and CDR2 (germline): SGHAT, FQNNGV. Data came from immunoSEQ multiplex PCR; TCRdb stores just in-frame clones and leaves some out. The data contain about 4,300 clones, roughly 73% of them singletons. This chain links TRBV11-2 with TRBJ1-1; TRBD1 is a possible D gene (6 bases). This TCR was recovered from an adult with non-small cell lung cancer. Sequenced material: adjacent normal lung tissue, taken after neoadjuvant nivolumab, alone or with ipilimumab, at or shortly before surgery. CDR3 region: CASSSPGGGRGTEAFF. The CDR3, as DNA: TGTGCCAGCAGCTCCCCCGGGGGGGGCCGGGGCACTGAAGCTTTCTTT.